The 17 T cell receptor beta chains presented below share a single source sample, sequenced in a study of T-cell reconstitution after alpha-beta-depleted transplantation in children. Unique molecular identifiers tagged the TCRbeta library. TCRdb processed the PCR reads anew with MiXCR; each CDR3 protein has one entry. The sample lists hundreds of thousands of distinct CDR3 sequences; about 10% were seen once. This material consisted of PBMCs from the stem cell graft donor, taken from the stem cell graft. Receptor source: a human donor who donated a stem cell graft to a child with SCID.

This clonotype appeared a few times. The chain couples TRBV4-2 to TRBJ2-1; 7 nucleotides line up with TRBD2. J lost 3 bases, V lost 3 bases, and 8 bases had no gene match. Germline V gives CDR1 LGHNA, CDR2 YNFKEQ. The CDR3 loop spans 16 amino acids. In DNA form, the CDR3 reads TGTGCCAGCAGCCAGAGGTGGACGGGGGGCTACAATGAGCAGTTCTTC. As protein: CASSQRWTGGYNEQFF.

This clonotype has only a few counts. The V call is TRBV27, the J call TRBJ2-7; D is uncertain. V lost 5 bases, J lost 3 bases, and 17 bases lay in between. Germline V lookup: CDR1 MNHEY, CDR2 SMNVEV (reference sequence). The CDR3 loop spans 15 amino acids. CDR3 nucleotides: TGTGCCAGCAGTCCGAGAGCTCGGAGCAACTACGAGCAGTACTTC. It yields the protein CASSPRARSNYEQYF.

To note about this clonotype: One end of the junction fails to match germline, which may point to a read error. The CDR3 sequence: CASREDRGSYNEQFF. CDR3 nucleotide sequence: TGTGCCAGCAGGGAAGACAGGGGGTCGTACAATGAGCAGTTCTTC. The genes are TRBV2 and TRBJ2-1; TRBD1 agrees at 9 bases. The CDR3 contains 15 residues. CDR1 is SNHLY and CDR2 is FYNNEI in the germline V gene.

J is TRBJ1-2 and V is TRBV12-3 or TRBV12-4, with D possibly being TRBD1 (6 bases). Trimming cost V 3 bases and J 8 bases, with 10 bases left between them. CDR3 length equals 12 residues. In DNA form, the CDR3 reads TGTGCCAGCAGTTTTGGGGGCTTGGGCTACACCTTC. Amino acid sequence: CASSFGGLGYTF.

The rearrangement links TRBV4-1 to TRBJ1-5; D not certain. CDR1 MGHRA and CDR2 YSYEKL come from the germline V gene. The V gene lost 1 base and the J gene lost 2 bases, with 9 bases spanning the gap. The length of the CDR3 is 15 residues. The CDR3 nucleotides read TGCGCCAGCAGCCAAGGGTATTATCGCAATCAGCCCCAGCATTTT. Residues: CASSQGYYRNQPQHF.

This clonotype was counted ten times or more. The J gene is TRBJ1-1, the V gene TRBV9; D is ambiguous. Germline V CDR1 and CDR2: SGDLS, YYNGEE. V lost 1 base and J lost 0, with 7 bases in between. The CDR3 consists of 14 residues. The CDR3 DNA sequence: TGTGCCAGCAGCGTAAGCGGTATGAACACTGAAGCTTTCTTT. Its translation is CASSVSGMNTEAFF.

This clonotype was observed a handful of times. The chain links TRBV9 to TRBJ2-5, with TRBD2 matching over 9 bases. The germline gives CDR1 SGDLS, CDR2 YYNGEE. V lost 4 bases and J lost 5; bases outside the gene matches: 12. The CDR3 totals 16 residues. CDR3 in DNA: TGTGCCAGCAGCCCCCGAGGAGCGGGGGGCCCGGAGACCCAGTACTTC. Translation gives CASSPRGAGGPETQYF. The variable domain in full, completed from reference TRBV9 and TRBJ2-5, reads DSGVTQTPKHLITATGQRVTLRCSPRSGDLSVYWYQQSLDQGLQFLIQYYNGEERAKGNILERFSAQQFPDLHSELNLSSLELGDSALYFCASSPRGAGGPETQYFGPGTRLLVL.

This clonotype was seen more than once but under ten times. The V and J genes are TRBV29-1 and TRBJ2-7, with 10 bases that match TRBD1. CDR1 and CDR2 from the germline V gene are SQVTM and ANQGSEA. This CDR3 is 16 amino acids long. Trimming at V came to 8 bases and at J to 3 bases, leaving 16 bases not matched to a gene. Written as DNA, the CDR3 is TGCAGCTTCCGATCGGGACAGGGGACCTCTGGCTACGAGCAGTACTTC. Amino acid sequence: CSFRSGQGTSGYEQYF.

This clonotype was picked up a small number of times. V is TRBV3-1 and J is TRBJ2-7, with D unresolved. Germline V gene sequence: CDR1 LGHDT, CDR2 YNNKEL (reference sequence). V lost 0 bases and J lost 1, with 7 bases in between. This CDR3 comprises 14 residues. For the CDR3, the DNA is TGTGCCAGCAGCCAAGATGCCCCTTCCTACGAGCAGTACTTC. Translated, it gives CASSQDAPSYEQYF.

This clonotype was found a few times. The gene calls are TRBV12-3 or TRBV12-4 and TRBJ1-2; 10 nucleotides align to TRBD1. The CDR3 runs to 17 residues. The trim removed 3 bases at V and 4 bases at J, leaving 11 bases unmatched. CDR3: CASSFAGQGIILYGYTF. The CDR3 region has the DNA TGTGCCAGCAGTTTCGCGGGACAGGGGATCATCCTCTATGGCTACACCTTC.

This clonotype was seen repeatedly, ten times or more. CDR3 nucleotides: TGTGCCAGCAGCTTACCCGTTTGGTCAGGAACGTACCAAGAGACCCAGTACTTC. Its translation is CASSLPVWSGTYQETQYF. The V and J genes are TRBV11-2 and TRBJ2-5; D is uncertain. Germline V gene lookup returns CDR1 SGHAT and CDR2 FQNNGV. This CDR3 region has 18 residues. Trimming took off 2 bases at V and 0 bases at J, with 19 bases between the two ends.

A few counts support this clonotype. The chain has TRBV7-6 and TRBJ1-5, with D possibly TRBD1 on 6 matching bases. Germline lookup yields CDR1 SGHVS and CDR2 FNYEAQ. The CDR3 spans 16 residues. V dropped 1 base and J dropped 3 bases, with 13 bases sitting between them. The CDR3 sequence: CASSLGSGGLNQPQHF. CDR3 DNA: TGTGCCAGCAGCTTAGGAAGTGGGGGCCTCAATCAGCCCCAGCATTTT. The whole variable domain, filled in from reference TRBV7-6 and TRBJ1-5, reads GAGVSQSPRYKVTKRGQDVALRCDPISGHVSLYWYRQALGQGPEFLTYFNYEAQQDKSGLPNDRFSAERPEGSISTLTIQRTEQRDSAMYRCASSLGSGGLNQPQHFGDGTRLSIL.

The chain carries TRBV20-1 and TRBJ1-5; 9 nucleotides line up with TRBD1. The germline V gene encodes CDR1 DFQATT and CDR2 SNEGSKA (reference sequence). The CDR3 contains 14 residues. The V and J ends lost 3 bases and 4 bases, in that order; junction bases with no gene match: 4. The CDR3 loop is CSASGGTGNQPQHF. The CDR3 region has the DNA TGCAGTGCTAGTGGAGGGACAGGGAATCAGCCCCAGCATTTT.

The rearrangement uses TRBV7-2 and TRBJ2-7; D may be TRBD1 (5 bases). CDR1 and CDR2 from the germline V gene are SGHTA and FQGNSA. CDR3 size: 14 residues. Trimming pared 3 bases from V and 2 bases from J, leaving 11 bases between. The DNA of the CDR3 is TGTGCCAGCAGCTTCAAAGGGGTTACCTACGAGCAGTACTTC. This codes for CASSFKGVTYEQYF. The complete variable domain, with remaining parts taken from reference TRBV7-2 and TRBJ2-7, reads GAGVSQSPSNKVTEKGKDVELRCDPISGHTALYWYRQSLGQGLEFLIYFQGNSAPDKSGLPSDRFSAERTGGSVSTLTIQRTQQEDSAVYLCASSFKGVTYEQYFGPGTRLTVT.

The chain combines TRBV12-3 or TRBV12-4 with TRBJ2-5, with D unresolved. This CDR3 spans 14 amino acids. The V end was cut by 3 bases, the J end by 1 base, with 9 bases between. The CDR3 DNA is TGTGCCAGCAGTTTTTTGTCAATCCAAGAGACCCAGTACTTC. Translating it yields CASSFLSIQETQYF.

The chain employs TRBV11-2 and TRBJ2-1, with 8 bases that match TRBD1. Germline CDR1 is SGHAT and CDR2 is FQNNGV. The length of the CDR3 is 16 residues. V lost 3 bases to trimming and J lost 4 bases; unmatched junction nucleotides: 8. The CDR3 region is CASSFSGGWGYNEQFF. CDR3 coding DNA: TGTGCCAGCAGCTTTTCAGGGGGCTGGGGTTACAATGAGCAGTTCTTC.

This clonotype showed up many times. The CDR3: CASRLDGEYNEQFF. CDR3 DNA: TGTGCCAGCAGATTGGACGGCGAGTACAATGAGCAGTTCTTC. V is TRBV25-1 and J is TRBJ2-1, with D uncertain. V dropped 6 bases and J dropped 4 bases, with 13 bases sitting between them. CDR1 and CDR2 (germline): MGHDK, SYGVNS. The CDR3 runs 14 residues.